Below, one TCR beta chain is given with its context. Antigen: not known. A junction boundary mismatches the germline segment, possibly from a read error. TCRbeta libraries were built with three rounds of nested PCR, modified from ARM-PCR. TCRdb processed the multiplex PCR reads anew with MiXCR; each CDR3 protein has one entry. Of about 98,000 distinct CDR3 sequences listed, 75% to 85% were seen once; the top ten hold 30%. RNA was extracted from bulk tissue without any cell sorting. The normal lung tissue was taken more than 3 cm from the tumor edge. Chemotherapy-naive patients with new lung cancer underwent thoracic surgery in China, August–late 2014. These data are taken from a study of tumor and adjacent non-tumor tissue in lung cancer. The V gene's germline CDR1 is MGHRA and CDR2 YSYEKL. The CDR3 has 12 amino acids. Study-level points and caveats: Shorter survival was associated with higher TCR diversity in tumors. Top 100 clones took a larger repertoire share in normal lung.

The receptor was isolated from a man aged 55 to 69 with small cell lung cancer. Sequenced material: distant non-tumor lung tissue. The rearrangement uses TRBV4-1 and TRBJ2-5; 7 nucleotides match TRBD1. The CDR3 region has the DNA TGCGCCAACAGCCCGGACAGGGAGACCCAGTACTTC. Translating it yields CANSPDRETQYF.